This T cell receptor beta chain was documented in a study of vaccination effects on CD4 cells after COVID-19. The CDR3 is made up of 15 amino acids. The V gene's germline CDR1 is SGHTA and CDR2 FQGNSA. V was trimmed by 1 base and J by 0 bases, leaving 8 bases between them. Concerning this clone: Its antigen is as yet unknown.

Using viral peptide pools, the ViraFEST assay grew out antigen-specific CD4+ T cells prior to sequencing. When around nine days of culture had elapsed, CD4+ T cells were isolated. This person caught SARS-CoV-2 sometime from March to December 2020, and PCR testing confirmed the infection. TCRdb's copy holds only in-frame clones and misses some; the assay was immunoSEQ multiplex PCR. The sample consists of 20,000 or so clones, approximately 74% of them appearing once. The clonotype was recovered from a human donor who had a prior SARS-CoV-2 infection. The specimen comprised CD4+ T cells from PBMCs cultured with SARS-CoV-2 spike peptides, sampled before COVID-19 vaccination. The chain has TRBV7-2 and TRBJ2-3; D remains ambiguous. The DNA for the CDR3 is TGTGCCAGCAGCTTAGGAGTAACGAGCACAGATACGCAGTATTTT. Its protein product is CASSLGVTSTDTQYF.